This is a list of T cell receptor beta chains from one sample in a study of shared T cell receptors in the human thymus. Assay used: immunoSEQ multiplex PCR; TCRdb lists only in-frame clones, some missing. The sample lists roughly 660,000 clones, approximately 87% occurring once. Another study also made use of these data, one on human thymus T cells.

Sequenced: thymocytes. Receptors originate from a boy under two years old with a congenital heart defect. Each CDR3 is given with its conserved first and last residue. Each record gives: clone size, J gene, D gene, V gene, CDR3 DNA, CDR3 protein. A D gene is named only where the DNA matches it firmly. Clone sizes are given selectively: once, few, many, or a class where the clone is expanded.

abundance: -
j_gene: TRBJ1-4
d_gene: -
v_gene: TRBV4-3
CDR3nt: TGCGCCAGCAGCCAAGGCAGGGCTCGAAATGAAAAACTGTTTTTT
CDR3aa: CASSQGRARNEKLFF

abundance: -
j_gene: TRBJ2-7
d_gene: -
v_gene: TRBV7-9
CDR3nt: TGTGCCAGCAGCCCGGGGGAATGTACCTACGAGCAGTACTTC
CDR3aa: CASSPGECTYEQYF

abundance: -
j_gene: TRBJ2-3
d_gene: TRBD2
v_gene: TRBV5-1
CDR3nt: TGCGCCAGCAGCTTGGGGACTAGCGGGACCCTTGATACGCAGTATTTT
CDR3aa: CASSLGTSGTLDTQYF

abundance: -
j_gene: TRBJ2-1
d_gene: -
v_gene: TRBV5-1
CDR3nt: TGCGCCAGCTCCTGGCGTCTAGCATCCTACAATGAGCAGTTCTTC
CDR3aa: CASSWRLASYNEQFF

abundance: -
j_gene: TRBJ2-5
d_gene: TRBD2
v_gene: TRBV29-1
CDR3nt: TGCAGCGTTGAAGAATCTAGCGGGAGGGGAGAGACCCAGTACTTC
CDR3aa: CSVEESSGRGETQYF

abundance: few
j_gene: TRBJ2-1
d_gene: TRBD1
v_gene: TRBV5-1
CDR3nt: TGCGCCAGCAGCTTGGGTGGCAGACAGGGCGACGACTACAATGAGCAGTTCTTC
CDR3aa: CASSLGGRQGDDYNEQFF

abundance: -
j_gene: TRBJ1-2
d_gene: -
v_gene: TRBV6-6
CDR3nt: TGTGCCAGCAGTTACTCCGCAGGGAGGGAAGGCTACACCTTC
CDR3aa: CASSYSAGREGYTF

abundance: -
j_gene: TRBJ2-7
d_gene: -
v_gene: TRBV18
CDR3nt: TGTGCCAGCTCACGAGGGGAGGTCTACGAGCAGTACTTC
CDR3aa: CASSRGEVYEQYF

abundance: -
j_gene: TRBJ1-1
d_gene: -
v_gene: TRBV9
CDR3nt: TGTGCCAGCAGCGTAGGTCCAGAGAACACTGAAGCTTTCTTT
CDR3aa: CASSVGPENTEAFF

abundance: -
j_gene: TRBJ1-2
d_gene: -
v_gene: TRBV7-9
CDR3nt: TGTGCCAGCAGCCCCCCAGAAGGCTACACCTTC
CDR3aa: CASSPPEGYTF

abundance: -
j_gene: TRBJ2-7
d_gene: TRBD1
v_gene: TRBV6-1
CDR3nt: TGTGCCAGCAGGACGGACAGGGGCAAACACTACGAGCAGTACTTC
CDR3aa: CASRTDRGKHYEQYF

abundance: -
j_gene: TRBJ2-7
d_gene: -
v_gene: TRBV28
CDR3nt: TGTGCCAGCAGTCTCCCCCGGGACTCGACCTACGAGCAGTACTTC
CDR3aa: CASSLPRDSTYEQYF

abundance: -
j_gene: TRBJ1-2
d_gene: TRBD1
v_gene: TRBV19
CDR3nt: TGTGCCAGTAGTAGGGAAACAGGGGAGATCTATGGCTACACCTTC
CDR3aa: CASSRETGEIYGYTF

abundance: -
j_gene: TRBJ2-7
d_gene: -
v_gene: TRBV11-2
CDR3nt: TGTGCCAGCAGCACCCTGCGAGACTACTCCTACGAGCAGTACTTC
CDR3aa: CASSTLRDYSYEQYF

abundance: -
j_gene: TRBJ2-1
d_gene: -
v_gene: TRBV27
CDR3nt: TGTGCCAGCAGTTTATCACAGGGGGGGAATGAGCAGTTCTTC
CDR3aa: CASSLSQGGNEQFF

abundance: -
j_gene: TRBJ1-3
d_gene: -
v_gene: TRBV27
CDR3nt: TGTGCCAGCAGTTATCGGGGCTCTGGAAACACCATATATTTT
CDR3aa: CASSYRGSGNTIYF

abundance: -
j_gene: TRBJ2-1
d_gene: -
v_gene: TRBV11-2
CDR3nt: TGTGCCAGCAGCCAGATCAGGACAGCTTACTCCTACAATGAGCAGTTCTTC
CDR3aa: CASSQIRTAYSYNEQFF

abundance: -
j_gene: TRBJ2-3
d_gene: -
v_gene: TRBV27
CDR3nt: TGTGCCAGCAGTTTCCGGGGGAGGCCACCAGATACGCAGTATTTT
CDR3aa: CASSFRGRPPDTQYF

abundance: -
j_gene: TRBJ2-6
d_gene: -
v_gene: TRBV7-2
CDR3nt: TGTGCCAGCAGGTCCCTGGGCTCTGGGGCCAACGTCCTGACTTTT
CDR3aa: CASRSLGSGANVLTF

abundance: -
j_gene: TRBJ2-2
d_gene: -
v_gene: TRBV7-2
CDR3nt: TGTGCCAGCGGGGGACTCCCGAACACCGGGGAGCTGTTTTTT
CDR3aa: CASGGLPNTGELFF

abundance: -
j_gene: TRBJ1-1
d_gene: TRBD1
v_gene: TRBV14
CDR3nt: TGTGCCAGCAGCCAAGATGGGACAGGGGCGGGCAACACTGAAGCTTTCTTT
CDR3aa: CASSQDGTGAGNTEAFF

abundance: -
j_gene: TRBJ1-2
d_gene: -
v_gene: TRBV19
CDR3nt: TGTGCCAGTAAACAGACAGGCAACTATGGCTACACCTTC
CDR3aa: CASKQTGNYGYTF

abundance: once
j_gene: TRBJ2-4
d_gene: TRBD2
v_gene: TRBV2
CDR3nt: TGTGCCAGCAGTGGGGGACTAGCGGGTCGCCACATTCAGTACTTC
CDR3aa: CASSGGLAGRHIQYF

abundance: -
j_gene: TRBJ2-7
d_gene: -
v_gene: TRBV5-1
CDR3nt: TGCGCCAGCAGCTTGGGTCGCAGGGCCTACTACGAGCAGTACTTC
CDR3aa: CASSLGRRAYYEQYF

abundance: -
j_gene: TRBJ2-1
d_gene: -
v_gene: TRBV28
CDR3nt: TGTGCCAGCAGTTTCCGGGACTCGGCGGGTGAGCAGTTCTTC
CDR3aa: CASSFRDSAGEQFF

abundance: few
j_gene: TRBJ2-7
d_gene: TRBD2
v_gene: TRBV5-6
CDR3nt: TGTGCCAGCAGCGGGGGACCCGGGACTAGCGGGGTAGCCTACGAGCAGTACTTC
CDR3aa: CASSGGPGTSGVAYEQYF

abundance: -
j_gene: TRBJ2-3
d_gene: -
v_gene: TRBV4-1
CDR3nt: TGCGCCAGCAGCCTGAACCCGGGGGTGGATCGCACAGATACGCAGTATTTT
CDR3aa: CASSLNPGVDRTDTQYF

abundance: -
j_gene: TRBJ2-7
d_gene: -
v_gene: TRBV19
CDR3nt: TGTGCCAGTAGTCCCCAGGGTGTTGAGACGATGGCCTACGAGCAGTACTTC
CDR3aa: CASSPQGVETMAYEQYF

abundance: -
j_gene: TRBJ1-5
d_gene: TRBD1
v_gene: TRBV6-1
CDR3nt: TGTGCCGCATGGGGACAGCGTAATCAGCCCCAGCATTTT
CDR3aa: CAAWGQRNQPQHF

abundance: -
j_gene: TRBJ2-7
d_gene: TRBD2
v_gene: TRBV29-1
CDR3nt: TGCAGCGTTGGGCTAGCGGGAGCCAACGAGCAGTACTTC
CDR3aa: CSVGLAGANEQYF

abundance: -
j_gene: TRBJ2-2
d_gene: TRBD2
v_gene: TRBV9
CDR3nt: TGTGCCAGCAGCGTAGCTGTAGGGACTAGCAAGGCGGACACCGGGGAGCTGTTTTTT
CDR3aa: CASSVAVGTSKADTGELFF

abundance: -
j_gene: TRBJ1-3
d_gene: TRBD1
v_gene: TRBV10-3
CDR3nt: TGTGCCATCGGGGCAACAGGGGGATCTGGAAACACCATATATTTT
CDR3aa: CAIGATGGSGNTIYF

abundance: -
j_gene: TRBJ2-3
d_gene: -
v_gene: TRBV6-5
CDR3nt: TGTGCCAGCAGGCTCGCGGGCACGGAGGCAGATACGCAGTATTTT
CDR3aa: CASRLAGTEADTQYF

abundance: few
j_gene: TRBJ2-3
d_gene: TRBD2
v_gene: TRBV5-4
CDR3nt: TGTGCCAGCAGCCACCTTCGGACTAGCGGGAGCCCAGATACGCAGTATTTT
CDR3aa: CASSHLRTSGSPDTQYF

abundance: -
j_gene: TRBJ2-3
d_gene: -
v_gene: TRBV5-4
CDR3nt: TGTGCCAGCAGCTTGGCCGCCCGACTCCTGGAGCGGAGCACAGATACGCAGTATTTT
CDR3aa: CASSLAARLLERSTDTQYF

abundance: -
j_gene: TRBJ2-5
d_gene: TRBD1
v_gene: TRBV18
CDR3nt: TGTGCCAGCTCACCACCGGACAGGGGGCAAGAGACCCAGTACTTC
CDR3aa: CASSPPDRGQETQYF

abundance: -
j_gene: TRBJ2-6
d_gene: -
v_gene: TRBV5-8
CDR3nt: TGTGCCAGCAGCGACAGGACAACCGGCTCTGGGGCCAACGTCCTGACTTTC
CDR3aa: CASSDRTTGSGANVLTF

abundance: -
j_gene: TRBJ2-7
d_gene: -
v_gene: TRBV12-5
CDR3nt: TGTGCTAGTGGCCGCCGAAGCGGCCAGGGGGGTGACGAGCAGTACTTC
CDR3aa: CASGRRSGQGGDEQYF

abundance: few
j_gene: TRBJ2-7
d_gene: -
v_gene: TRBV21-1
CDR3nt: TGTGCCAGGCCGGGACAGGGGGATAGCGAGCAGTACTTC
CDR3aa: CARPGQGDSEQYF

abundance: -
j_gene: TRBJ2-7
d_gene: TRBD2
v_gene: TRBV6-1
CDR3nt: TGTGCCAGCAGTGATCGGCCGGGGGGAGTCTGGTACGAGCAGTACTTC
CDR3aa: CASSDRPGGVWYEQYF